Following are 14 T cell receptor beta chains from one sample sequenced in a study of T cells in narcolepsy. This table comes from immunoSEQ multiplex PCR, and its TCRdb copy is limited to in-frame clones, with some not included. The sample contains roughly 40,000 clones, approximately 85% of which appear only once. Sequencing input: CD45RA- memory CD4+ T cells from PBMCs. Receptors originate from a human donor with narcolepsy.

V usage is TRBV7-8 and J usage is TRBJ1-1; the D gene is possibly TRBD1 (5 bases). V was shortened by 1 base and J by 1 base, with 16 bases between the two germline ends. Germline assignment: CDR1 SGHVS and CDR2 FQNEAQ. CDR3 length: 17 residues. As DNA, the CDR3 is TGTGCCAGCAGCTTAGGATCGAGGGGATGGGGGAACACTGAAGCTTTCTTT. As protein: CASSLGSRGWGNTEAFF.

The V and J genes are TRBV4-3 and TRBJ2-1; 8 bases are a match to TRBD2. Germline values: CDR1 LGHNA, CDR2 YSLEER. This CDR3 is built from 13 residues. J was trimmed by 12 bases and V by 1 base; bases with no gene match: 5. The chain's CDR3 is CASSQVVRGAQFF. The DNA for the CDR3 is TGCGCCAGCAGCCAAGTGGTGCGGGGGGCGCAGTTCTTC.

The gene calls are TRBV18 and TRBJ1-5; unclear D gene. This CDR3 has 15 residues. Germline V CDR1 and CDR2: KGHSH, LQKENI. V was cut by 2 bases and J by 4 bases, with 12 bases left in between. In DNA form, the CDR3 reads TGTGCCAGCTCACCAATGGGAGACGTAAATCAGCCCCAGCATTTT. It encodes CASSPMGDVNQPQHF.

This clone was observed a few times. The chain uses TRBV11-3 and TRBJ2-7; either TRBD1 or TRBD2 may supply D (6 bases each). The CDR3 runs 13 residues. The germline gives CDR1 SGHNT, CDR2 YENEEA. With 5 bases removed from V and 6 bases from J, the gap between germline ends came to 14 bases. The CDR3 bases are TGTGCCAGCAGCCAAAGGGGGGTTGGCGAGCAGTACTTC. Its protein is CASSQRGVGEQYF. The variable domain in full, completed from reference TRBV11-3 and TRBJ2-7, reads EAGVVQSPRYKIIEKKQPVAFWCNPISGHNTLYWYLQNLGQGPELLIRYENEEAVDDSQLPKDRFSAERLKGVDSTLKIQPAELGDSAVYLCASSQRGVGEQYFGPGTRLTVT.

This chain uses TRBV6-4 with TRBJ1-2; a weak D match, TRBD1 (6 bases). The CDR3 contains 15 residues. V dropped 4 bases and J dropped 0 bases, with 12 bases sitting between them. CDR1 is MRHNA and CDR2 is SNTAGT in the germline V gene. CDR3 in amino acids: CASSAFAGANYGYTF. The CDR3 DNA follows: TGTGCCAGCAGTGCGTTCGCAGGGGCTAACTATGGCTACACCTTC.

This rearrangement joins TRBV9 to TRBJ2-6, with 8 bases aligning to TRBD1. Germline V gene data show CDR1 as SGDLS and CDR2 as YYNGEE. Trimming at V came to 2 bases and at J to 7 bases, leaving 2 bases not matched to a gene. This CDR3 has 14 residues. The CDR3 DNA reads TGTGCCAGCAGCGTTACAGGGGGTGCCAACGTCCTGACTTTC. It is translated as CASSVTGGANVLTF. Together with reference TRBV9 and TRBJ2-6, the CDR3 gives the full variable domain: DSGVTQTPKHLITATGQRVTLRCSPRSGDLSVYWYQQSLDQGLQFLIQYYNGEERAKGNILERFSAQQFPDLHSELNLSSLELGDSALYFCASSVTGGANVLTFGAGSRLTVL.

The genes are TRBV7-2 and TRBJ2-7, with D unresolved. CDR1 is SGHTA, CDR2 FQGNSA, per germline. Trimming pared 5 bases from V and 2 bases from J, leaving 7 bases between. This CDR3 has 12 amino acids. Here the CDR3 reads CASSRDPYEQYF. The DNA of the CDR3 is TGTGCCAGCAGCCGAGATCCCTACGAGCAGTACTTC. The complete variable domain, with remaining parts taken from reference TRBV7-2 and TRBJ2-7, reads GAGVSQSPSNKVTEKGKDVELRCDPISGHTALYWYRQSLGQGLEFLIYFQGNSAPDKSGLPSDRFSAERTGGSVSTLTIQRTQQEDSAVYLCASSRDPYEQYFGPGTRLTVT.

CDR3 region: CASSLAGTGGTEAFF. The DNA of the CDR3 is TGTGCCAGCAGCTTAGCTGGGACAGGCGGGACTGAAGCTTTCTTT. The chain has TRBV7-9 and TRBJ1-1; 8 bases fit TRBD1. This CDR3 spans 15 amino acids. Germline loops: CDR1 SEHNR, CDR2 FQNEAQ (reference sequence). V lost 0 bases to trimming and J lost 5 bases; unmatched junction nucleotides: 5.

J is TRBJ2-1 and V is TRBV10-3, with a weak D call TRBD1 (7 bases). This CDR3 is built from 15 residues. V lost 2 bases and J 7 bases, leaving 15 bases between the germline ends. Germline V gene sequence: CDR1 ENHRY, CDR2 SYGVKD. CDR3: CAISEGLTGTNEQFF. The CDR3 bases are TGTGCCATCAGTGAGGGCCTGACAGGGACTAATGAGCAGTTCTTC.

This clone was counted only a few times. The V call is TRBV6-5, the J call TRBJ1-2, with a weak D call TRBD1 (6 bases). The CDR3 covers 15 residues. Germline values: CDR1 MNHEY, CDR2 SVGAGI. V shed 2 bases and J shed 5 bases, with 15 bases lying between them. CDR3 sequence reads: CASSYDGQGPYGYTF. The CDR3 DNA sequence: TGTGCCAGCAGTTACGATGGGCAGGGGCCTTATGGCTACACCTTC.

V usage is TRBV5-1 and J usage is TRBJ2-7; TRBD1 agrees at 9 bases. V lost 0 bases, J lost 0 bases, and 1 base stayed unmatched. The V gene's germline CDR1 is SGHRS and CDR2 YFSETQ. CDR3 size: 15 residues. DNA for the CDR3: TGCGCCAGCAGCTTGGGGGACAGGGTCTCCTACGAGCAGTACTTC. Protein product: CASSLGDRVSYEQYF.

This chain links TRBV19 with TRBJ2-7; 10 bases align to TRBD1. The CDR3 has 13 residues. Germline CDR1 is LNHDA and CDR2 is SQIVND (reference sequence). The junction had 2 bases not matched to a gene; V was cut back by 5 bases and J by 4 bases. The CDR3 here is CASSRGQGYEQYF. DNA for the CDR3: TGTGCCAGTAGTCGGGGACAGGGGTACGAGCAGTACTTC.

The rearrangement joins TRBV9 to TRBJ2-5; TRBD1 might be the D (8 bases). Per the germline V gene, CDR1 is SGDLS and CDR2 is YYNGEE. The CDR3 has 18 residues. V was pared by 0 bases and J by 9 bases, with 27 bases between. The CDR3 DNA follows: TGTGCCAGCAGCGTAGCAGGGGGAGTTGGACAGGGAGGGGAGGCCCAGTACTTC. Amino acid sequence: CASSVAGGVGQGGEAQYF.

V usage is TRBV19 and J usage is TRBJ1-6; D uncertain. V was shortened by 6 bases and J by 7 bases, with 16 bases between the two germline ends. Germline loops: CDR1 LNHDA, CDR2 SQIVND (reference sequence). The CDR3 has 15 residues. This CDR3 is CASSGGILGNSPLHF. CDR3 DNA sequence: TGTGCCAGTAGCGGCGGGATCTTGGGGAATTCACCCCTCCACTTT.